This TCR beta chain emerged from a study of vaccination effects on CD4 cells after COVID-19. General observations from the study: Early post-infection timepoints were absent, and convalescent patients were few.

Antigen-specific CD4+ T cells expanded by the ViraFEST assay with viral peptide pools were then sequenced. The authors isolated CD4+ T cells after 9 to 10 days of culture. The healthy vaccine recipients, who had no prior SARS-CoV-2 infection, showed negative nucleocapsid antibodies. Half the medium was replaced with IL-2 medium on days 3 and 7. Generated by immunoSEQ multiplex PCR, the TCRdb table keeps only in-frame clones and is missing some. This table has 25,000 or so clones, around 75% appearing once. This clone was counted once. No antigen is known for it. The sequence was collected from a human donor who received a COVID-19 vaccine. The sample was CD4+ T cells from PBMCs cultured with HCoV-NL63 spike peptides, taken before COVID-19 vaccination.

This CDR3 is CASSLSGVDEQYF. For the CDR3, the DNA is TGTGCCAGCAGCTTATCAGGGGTGGACGAGCAGTACTTC. The rearrangement links TRBV5-6 to TRBJ2-7, with TRBD1 as a possible D gene (6 bases). The CDR3 contains 13 residues. Trimming cost V 2 bases and J 5 bases, with 11 bases left between them. Per germline, CDR1 SGHDT and CDR2 YYEEEE.